This TCR beta chain stems from a study of identical twins' blood T cells. Study overall: About six alpha and about 6 beta libraries together yielded tens of millions of reads.

Of note for this clonotype: Its antigen is unidentified.

The study's findings and limits: Twins shared more top CDR3 clonotypes than unrelated donors did.

Reared together, all three twin pairs probably met the same infectious agents and vaccines. Trimming took off 6 bases at V and 11 bases at J, with 20 bases between the two ends. The CDR3 totals 14 residues. Germline loops: CDR1 LNHDA, CDR2 SQIVND (reference sequence). TCR cDNA libraries came from RNA via a modified published protocol. MiXCR, applied by TCRdb to the 5' RACE reads, yields one record per CDR3 protein. The sample lists a few hundred thousand distinct CDR3 sequences, over 25% occurring once. The sequencing input was PBMCs. The source is a woman aged 18 to 50 in good health. This chain connects TRBV19 to TRBJ1-5; D call uncertain. Here the CDR3 reads CASRDPTVGPSQHF. DNA for the CDR3: TGTGCCAGTAGGGACCCGACGGTAGGGCCGTCCCAGCATTTT.